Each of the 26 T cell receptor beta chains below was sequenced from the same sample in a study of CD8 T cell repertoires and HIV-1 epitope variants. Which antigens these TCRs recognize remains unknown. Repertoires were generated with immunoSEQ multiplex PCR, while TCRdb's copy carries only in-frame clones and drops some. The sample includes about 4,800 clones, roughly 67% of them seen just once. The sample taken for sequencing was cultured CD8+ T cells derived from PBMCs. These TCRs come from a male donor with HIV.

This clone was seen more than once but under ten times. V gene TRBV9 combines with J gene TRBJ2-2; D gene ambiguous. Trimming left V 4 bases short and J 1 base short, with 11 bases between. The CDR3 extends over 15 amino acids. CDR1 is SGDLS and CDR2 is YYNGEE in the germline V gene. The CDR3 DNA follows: TGTGCCAGCAGCCTTCCGACTCAGAACACCGGGGAGCTGTTTTTT. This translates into CASSLPTQNTGELFF.

Here the CDR3 reads CAWVTGTLNTEAFF. CDR3 nucleotide sequence: TGTGCCTGGGTAACCGGGACTCTTAACACTGAAGCTTTCTTT. The chain carries TRBV30 and TRBJ1-1; possibly TRBD1 for D (5 bases). CDR3 size: 14 residues. Germline V gives CDR1 GTSNPN, CDR2 SVGIG (reference sequence). Trimming pared 5 bases from V and 2 bases from J, leaving 15 bases between. The full variable domain, its missing parts supplied by reference TRBV30 and TRBJ1-1, is SQTIHQWPATLVQPVGSPLSLECTVEGTSNPNLYWYRQAAGRGLQLLFYSVGIGQISSEVPQNLSASRPQDRQFILSSKKLLLSDSGFYLCAWVTGTLNTEAFFGQGTRLTVV.

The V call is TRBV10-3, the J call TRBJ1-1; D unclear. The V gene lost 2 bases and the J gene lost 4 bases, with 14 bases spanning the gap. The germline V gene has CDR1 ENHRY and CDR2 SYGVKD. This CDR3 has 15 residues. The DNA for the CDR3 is TGTGCCATCAGTGAGCCATGGGAGGGAATCACTGAAGCTTTCTTT. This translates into CAISEPWEGITEAFF.

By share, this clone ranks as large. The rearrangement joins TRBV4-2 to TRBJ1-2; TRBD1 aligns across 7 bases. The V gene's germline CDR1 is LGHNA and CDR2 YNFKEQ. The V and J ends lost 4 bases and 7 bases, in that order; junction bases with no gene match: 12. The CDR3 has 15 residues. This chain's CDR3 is CASSLGDSGRGGYTF. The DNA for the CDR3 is TGTGCCAGCAGCCTAGGGGACAGCGGGAGGGGTGGCTACACCTTC.

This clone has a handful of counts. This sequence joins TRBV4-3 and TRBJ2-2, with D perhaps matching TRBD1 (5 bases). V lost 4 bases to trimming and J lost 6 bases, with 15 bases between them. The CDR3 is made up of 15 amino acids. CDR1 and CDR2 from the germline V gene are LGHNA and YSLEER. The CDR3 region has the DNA TGCGCCAGCAGCCCCACAGGCCTAGGGGCCGGGGAGCTGTTTTTT. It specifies CASSPTGLGAGELFF.

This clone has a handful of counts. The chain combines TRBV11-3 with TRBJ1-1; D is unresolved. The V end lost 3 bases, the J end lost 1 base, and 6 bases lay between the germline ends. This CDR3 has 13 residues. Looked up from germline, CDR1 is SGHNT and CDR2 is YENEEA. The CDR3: CASSFAGNTEAFF. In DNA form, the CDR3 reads TGTGCCAGCAGCTTCGCCGGGAACACTGAAGCTTTCTTT.

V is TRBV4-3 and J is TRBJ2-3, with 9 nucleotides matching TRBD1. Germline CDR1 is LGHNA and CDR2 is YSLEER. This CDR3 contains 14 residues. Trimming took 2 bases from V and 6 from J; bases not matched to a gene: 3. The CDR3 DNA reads TGCGCCAGCAGCCAAAGGACAGGGGTGGATACGCAGTATTTT. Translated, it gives CASSQRTGVDTQYF.

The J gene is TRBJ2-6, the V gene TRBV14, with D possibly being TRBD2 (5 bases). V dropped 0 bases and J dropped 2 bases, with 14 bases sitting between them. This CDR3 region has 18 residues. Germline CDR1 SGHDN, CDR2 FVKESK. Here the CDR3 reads CASSQETGRSAGANVLTF. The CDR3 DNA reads TGTGCCAGCAGCCAAGAAACGGGGAGATCGGCTGGGGCCAACGTCCTGACTTTC.

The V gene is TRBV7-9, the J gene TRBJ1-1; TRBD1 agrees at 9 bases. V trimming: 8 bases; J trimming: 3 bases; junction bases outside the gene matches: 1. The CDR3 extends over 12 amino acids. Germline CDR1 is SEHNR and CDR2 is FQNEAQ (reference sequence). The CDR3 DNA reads TGTGCCAGCCGACAGGGGGACACTGAAGCTTTCTTT. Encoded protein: CASRQGDTEAFF.

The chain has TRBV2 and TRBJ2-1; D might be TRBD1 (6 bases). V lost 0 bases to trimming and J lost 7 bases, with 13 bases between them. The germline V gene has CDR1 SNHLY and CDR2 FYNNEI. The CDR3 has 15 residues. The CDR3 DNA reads TGTGCCAGCAGTGAAGCGCGAGAGGGGGAAAATGAGCAGTTCTTC. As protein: CASSEAREGENEQFF.

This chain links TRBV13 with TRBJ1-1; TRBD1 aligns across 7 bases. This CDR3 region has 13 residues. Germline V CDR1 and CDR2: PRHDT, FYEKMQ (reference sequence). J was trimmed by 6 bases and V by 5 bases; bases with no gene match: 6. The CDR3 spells CASSHTGDSEAFF. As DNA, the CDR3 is TGTGCCAGCAGCCATACAGGGGACTCTGAAGCTTTCTTT.

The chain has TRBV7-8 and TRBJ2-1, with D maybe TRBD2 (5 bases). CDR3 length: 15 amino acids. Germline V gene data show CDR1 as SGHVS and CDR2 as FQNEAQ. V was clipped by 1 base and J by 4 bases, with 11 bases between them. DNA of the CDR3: TGTGCCAGCAGCTTAGAGAGCGGTACTTACAATGAGCAGTTCTTC. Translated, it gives CASSLESGTYNEQFF. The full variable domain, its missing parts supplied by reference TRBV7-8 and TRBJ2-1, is GAGVSQSPRYKVAKRGQDVALRCDPISGHVSLFWYQQALGQGPEFLTYFQNEAQLDKSGLPSDRFFAERPEGSVSTLKIQRTQQEDSAVYLCASSLESGTYNEQFFGPGTRLTVL.

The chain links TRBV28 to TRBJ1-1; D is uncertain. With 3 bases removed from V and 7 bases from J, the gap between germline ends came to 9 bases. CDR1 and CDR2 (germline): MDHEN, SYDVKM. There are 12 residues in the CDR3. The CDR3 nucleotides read TGTGCCAGCAGTTTCACGGGGTATGAAGCTTTCTTT. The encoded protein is CASSFTGYEAFF.

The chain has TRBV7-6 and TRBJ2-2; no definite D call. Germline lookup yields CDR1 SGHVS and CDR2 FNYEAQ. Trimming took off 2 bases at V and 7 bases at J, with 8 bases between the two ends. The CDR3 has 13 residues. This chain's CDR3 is CASSLNTGGELFF. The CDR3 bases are TGTGCCAGCAGCTTAAATACGGGCGGGGAGCTGTTTTTT.

This chain's CDR3 is CASSARQGANTEAFF. Written as DNA, the CDR3 is TGTGCCAGCAGCGCCCGACAGGGGGCGAACACTGAAGCTTTCTTT. This rearrangement joins TRBV7-9 to TRBJ1-1, with 10 bases matching TRBD1. Germline trimming cut 5 bases from V and 1 base from J; bases unmatched to any gene: 4. From germline, CDR1 is SEHNR and CDR2 FQNEAQ (reference sequence). The length of the CDR3 is 15 residues. Complete variable domain (other parts from reference TRBV7-9 and TRBJ1-1): DTGVSQNPRHKITKRGQNVTFRCDPISEHNRLYWYRQTLGQGPEFLTYFQNEAQLEKSRLLSDRFSAERPKGSFSTLEIQRTEQGDSAMYLCASSARQGANTEAFFGQGTRLTVV.

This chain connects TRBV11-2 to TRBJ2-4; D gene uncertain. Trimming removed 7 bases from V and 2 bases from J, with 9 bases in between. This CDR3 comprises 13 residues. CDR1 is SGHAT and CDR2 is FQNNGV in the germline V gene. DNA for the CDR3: TGTGCCAGCAAGACACAGACCAAAAACATTCAGTACTTC. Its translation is CASKTQTKNIQYF.

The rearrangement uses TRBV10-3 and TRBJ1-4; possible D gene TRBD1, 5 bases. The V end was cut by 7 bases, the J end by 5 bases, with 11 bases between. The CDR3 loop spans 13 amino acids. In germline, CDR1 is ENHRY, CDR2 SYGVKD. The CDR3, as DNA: TGTGCCATCAAATCAGGGACGAATGAAAAACTGTTTTTT. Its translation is CAIKSGTNEKLFF.

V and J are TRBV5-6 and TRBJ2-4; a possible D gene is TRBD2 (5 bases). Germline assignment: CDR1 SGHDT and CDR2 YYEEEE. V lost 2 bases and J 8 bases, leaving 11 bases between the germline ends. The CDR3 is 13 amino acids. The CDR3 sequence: CASSFTPRDIQYF. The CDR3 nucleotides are TGTGCCAGCAGCTTTACACCGAGGGACATTCAGTACTTC.

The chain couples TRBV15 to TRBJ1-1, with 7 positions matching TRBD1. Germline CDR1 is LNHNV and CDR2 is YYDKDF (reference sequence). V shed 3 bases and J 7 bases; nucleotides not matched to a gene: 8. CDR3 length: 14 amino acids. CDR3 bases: TGTGCCACCAGCAGGTCCCGTGGGACAGATGAAGCTTTCTTT. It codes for CATSRSRGTDEAFF.

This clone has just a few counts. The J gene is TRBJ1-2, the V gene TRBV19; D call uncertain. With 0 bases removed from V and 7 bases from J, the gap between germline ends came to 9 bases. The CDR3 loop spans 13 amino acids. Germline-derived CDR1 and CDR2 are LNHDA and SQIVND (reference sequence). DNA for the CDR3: TGTGCCAGTAGTATAGATCATCGGAGTGGCTACACCTTC. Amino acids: CASSIDHRSGYTF.

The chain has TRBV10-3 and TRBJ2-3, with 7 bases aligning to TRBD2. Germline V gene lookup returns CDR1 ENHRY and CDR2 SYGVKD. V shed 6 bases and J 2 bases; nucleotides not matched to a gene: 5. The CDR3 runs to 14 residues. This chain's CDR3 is CAIRPGLHTDTQYF. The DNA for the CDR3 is TGTGCCATCAGGCCGGGACTACACACAGATACGCAGTATTTT.

For the CDR3, the DNA is TGCGCCAGCAGCTTGTCCCCGGGACAGGGGGCTTACGAGCAGTACTTC. It translates to CASSLSPGQGAYEQYF. The chain links TRBV5-1 to TRBJ2-7; 12 bases map to TRBD1. Germline-derived CDR1 and CDR2 are SGHRS and YFSETQ. The CDR3 totals 16 residues. V gave up 1 base and J gave up 4 bases; unmatched junction bases: 6.

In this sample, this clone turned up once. This chain's CDR3 is CASSLGMGPGELFF. The CDR3 bases are TGTGCCAGCAGTTTAGGAATGGGGCCCGGGGAGCTGTTTTTT. The chain couples TRBV28 to TRBJ2-2; a possible D gene is TRBD1 (5 bases). Germline V gene sequence: CDR1 MDHEN, CDR2 SYDVKM. Between the trimmed V and J ends, which lost 2 bases and 6 bases, there was a span of 10 bases. This CDR3 has 14 residues.

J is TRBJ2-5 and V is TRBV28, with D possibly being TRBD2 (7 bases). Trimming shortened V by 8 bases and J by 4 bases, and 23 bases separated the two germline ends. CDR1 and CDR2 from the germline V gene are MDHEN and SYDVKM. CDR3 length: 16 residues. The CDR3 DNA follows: TGTGCCAGCTCCCTTCCGGAGGGGGGGGCTGGAGAGACCCAGTACTTC. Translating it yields CASSLPEGGAGETQYF.

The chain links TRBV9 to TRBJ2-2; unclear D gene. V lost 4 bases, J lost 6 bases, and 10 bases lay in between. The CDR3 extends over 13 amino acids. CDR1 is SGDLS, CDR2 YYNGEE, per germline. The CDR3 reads CASSPTAAGELFF. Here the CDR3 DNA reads TGTGCCAGCAGCCCAACTGCCGCCGGGGAGCTGTTTTTT.

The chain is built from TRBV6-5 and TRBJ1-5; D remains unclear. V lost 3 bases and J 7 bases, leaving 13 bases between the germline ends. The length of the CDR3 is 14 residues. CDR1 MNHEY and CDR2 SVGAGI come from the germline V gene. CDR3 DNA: TGTGCCAGCAGTTATGGAGCGGCGGGCCAGCCCCAGCATTTT. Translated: CASSYGAAGQPQHF.